One sample yielded the 29 T cell receptor beta chains listed below, sequenced in a study of cytomegalovirus exposure and HLA in healthy donors. Primers included in the PCR were 60 Vbeta and 13 Jbeta primers. Using immunoSEQ multiplex PCR, the repertoire was profiled, and TCRdb retains in-frame clones only, with some absent. The data contain 200,000 to 250,000 clones, 65% to 75% of them singletons. Material for sequencing was PBMCs. All receptors derive from a woman aged 25 to 39 in good health and CMV-seronegative.

The V call is TRBV5-1, the J call TRBJ2-5; 15 positions agree with TRBD2. Trimming took 1 base from V and 4 from J; bases not matched to a gene: 2. The CDR3 contains 16 residues. CDR1 is SGHRS, CDR2 YFSETQ, per germline. The CDR3 here is CASSLLGLAGGETQYF. CDR3 DNA: TGCGCCAGCAGCTTGCTGGGACTAGCGGGGGGAGAGACCCAGTACTTC.

This clone was seen a few times. Other DNA sequences from this sample encode an identical CDR3 as well. The rearrangement links TRBV29-1 to TRBJ2-3; 10 bases align to TRBD2. Germline V gene lookup returns CDR1 SQVTM and CDR2 ANQGSEA. V shed 4 bases, J shed 6 bases, and the junction held 7 bases outside the gene matches. There are 14 residues in the CDR3. The CDR3 DNA reads as TGCAGCGTTGGTGGGACTAGCGACACCGATACGCAGTATTTT. Translating gives CSVGGTSDTDTQYF.

The chain couples TRBV6-6 to TRBJ2-7; D is unresolved. The germline CDR1 and CDR2 sequences are MNHNY and SVGAGI (reference sequence). The V end lost 4 bases, the J end lost 4 bases, and 14 bases lay between the germline ends. The CDR3 has 14 residues. The CDR3 nucleotides are TGTGCCAGCAGTTCAGTCCTCACCCCTTACGAGCAGTACTTC. Amino acids: CASSSVLTPYEQYF.

CDR3 sequence: CASSPGLAGGIQETQYF. The CDR3 region has the DNA TGTGCCAGCAGCCCGGGACTAGCGGGGGGAATCCAAGAGACCCAGTACTTC. The chain joins TRBV5-4 to TRBJ2-5, with TRBD2 matching over 15 bases. The CDR3 has 17 amino acids. Per the germline V gene, CDR1 is SGHNT and CDR2 is YYREEE (reference sequence). V gave up 4 bases and J gave up 1 base; unmatched junction bases: 5.

The chain is built from TRBV4-1 and TRBJ2-2, with 8 bases fitting TRBD2. From germline, CDR1 is MGHRA and CDR2 YSYEKL. Trimming cost V 0 bases and J 5 bases; bases outside gene matches: 11. The length of the CDR3 is 18 residues. The CDR3 protein is CASSQDRIREGRTGELFF. In nucleotides, the CDR3 is TGCGCCAGCAGCCAAGATAGAATACGGGAGGGCCGAACCGGGGAGCTGTTTTTT.

The rearrangement uses TRBV5-1 and TRBJ1-6; perhaps TRBD1 as D (5 bases). The CDR3 contains 16 residues. Germline CDR1 SGHRS, CDR2 YFSETQ. V dropped 3 bases and J dropped 8 bases, with 18 bases sitting between them. The CDR3 spells CASSSTARGGDSPLHF. CDR3 nucleotides: TGCGCCAGCAGCTCAACAGCACGGGGAGGGGATTCACCCCTCCACTTT.

For this clone: Other DNA sequences in this specimen translate into the identical CDR3. V gene TRBV10-3 combines with J gene TRBJ1-2; D not certain. The CDR3 is made up of 12 amino acids. Germline V gene data show CDR1 as ENHRY and CDR2 as SYGVKD. The V end was cut by 0 bases, the J end by 7 bases, with 6 bases between. The CDR3 reads CAISESEGGYTF. The CDR3 DNA sequence: TGTGCCATCAGTGAGTCGGAGGGTGGCTACACCTTC.

CDR3 nucleotides: TGTGCCAGCAGCGTCAAAAGGACAGGGGGTACCGGGGAGCTGTTTTTT. It encodes CASSVKRTGGTGELFF. This chain uses TRBV9 with TRBJ2-2, with 10 bases that match TRBD1. The V gene's germline CDR1 is SGDLS and CDR2 YYNGEE. J gave up 5 bases and V 2 bases, and 6 bases lay outside the gene matches. The CDR3 runs to 16 residues.

The V gene is TRBV5-6, the J gene TRBJ2-3, with 8 bases fitting TRBD1. The J segment lost 11 bases and the V segment lost 2 bases, leaving 1 base of the junction unmatched. Germline V CDR1 and CDR2: SGHDT, YYEEEE. The CDR3 has 11 amino acids. CDR3 DNA: TGTGCCAGCAGCTTCGACAGGGGGCAGTATTTT. Encoded protein: CASSFDRGQYF.

This chain connects TRBV4-1 to TRBJ2-7, with D hard to call. Germline V gene data show CDR1 as MGHRA and CDR2 as YSYEKL. The V end lost 4 bases, the J end lost 3 bases, and 19 bases lay between the germline ends. This CDR3 has 16 amino acids. This CDR3 is CASSPLGKRSLYEQYF. The CDR3 DNA sequence: TGCGCCAGCAGCCCCCTAGGCAAGAGGAGCCTCTACGAGCAGTACTTC.

The chain joins TRBV6-5 to TRBJ2-7, with TRBD1 as a possible D gene (6 bases). The CDR3 sequence is 15 residues long. The germline gives CDR1 MNHEY, CDR2 SVGAGI. Trimming stripped 10 bases from V and 2 bases from J, with 21 bases between. The CDR3 DNA reads TGTGCCACCGGGACACCGGGACGGCTGACCTACGAGCAGTACTTC. This encodes CATGTPGRLTYEQYF.

The rearrangement joins TRBV6-4 to TRBJ1-5, with a tentative D call TRBD1 (5 bases). CDR3 length: 15 amino acids. Trimming took off 8 bases at V and 0 bases at J, with 14 bases between the two ends. Germline-derived CDR1 and CDR2 are MRHNA and SNTAGT. The CDR3 sequence: CASPPRVYSNQPQHF. The CDR3 DNA follows: TGTGCCAGCCCACCCAGGGTCTATAGCAATCAGCCCCAGCATTTT.

The DNA for the CDR3 is TGCAGCGCCCGTTCAGGGGGCCGTGACACCGGGGAGCTGTTTTTT. As protein: CSARSGGRDTGELFF. This chain joins TRBV29-1 and TRBJ2-2; 8 positions agree with TRBD1. The CDR3 contains 15 residues. Germline values: CDR1 SQVTM, CDR2 ANQGSEA. V lost 7 bases, J lost 3 bases, and 10 bases stayed unmatched.

The V call is TRBV18, the J call TRBJ2-2, with D perhaps TRBD1 (5 bases). The CDR3 runs 16 residues. Germline V gene data show CDR1 as KGHSH and CDR2 as LQKENI. Trimming removed 2 bases at V and 1 base at J, with 11 bases between. The CDR3 nucleotides are TGTGCCAGCTCACCAGTGGGGCGGTTGAACACCGGGGAGCTGTTTTTT. Amino acids: CASSPVGRLNTGELFF.

The CDR3 sequence: CASSLGKGAISVNTEAFF. In DNA form, the CDR3 reads TGCGCCAGCAGCTTGGGCAAGGGGGCGATCTCCGTTAACACTGAAGCTTTCTTT. This chain joins TRBV5-1 and TRBJ1-1; 7 bases fit TRBD1. Germline V lookup: CDR1 SGHRS, CDR2 YFSETQ. The CDR3 spans 18 residues. V shed 0 bases and J 2 bases; nucleotides not matched to a gene: 13.

This clone turned up a few times. Mismatch with germline at one junction end may stem from a read error. The gene calls are TRBV10-3 and TRBJ2-7; the match to TRBD1 covers 7 bases. CDR3 length: 15 amino acids. From germline, CDR1 is ENHRY and CDR2 SYGVKD. The CDR3 region is CAISERPGQLYEQYF. Here the CDR3 DNA reads TGTGCCATCAGTGAGCGGCCGGGACAGCTATACGAGCAATACTTC.

The CDR3 DNA follows: TGTGCCAGCAGCCGCTTTGGGAGAGGGGGTAGCACAGATACGCAGTATTTT. Translation gives CASSRFGRGGSTDTQYF. This chain uses TRBV11-2 with TRBJ2-3, with D perhaps matching TRBD1 (6 bases). Per the germline V gene, CDR1 is SGHAT and CDR2 is FQNNGV. Trimming pared 5 bases from V and 0 bases from J, leaving 18 bases between. The CDR3 sequence is 17 residues long.

For the CDR3, the DNA is TGTGCCAGCAGTGTAGTACAGGCAACTAATGAAAAACTGTTTTTT. Translating it yields CASSVVQATNEKLFF. J is TRBJ1-4 and V is TRBV25-1, with D possibly matching TRBD1 (5 bases). The V gene lost 4 bases and the J gene lost 0 bases, with 9 bases spanning the gap. The CDR3 contains 15 residues. CDR1 and CDR2 from the germline V gene are MGHDK and SYGVNS.

This chain connects TRBV30 to TRBJ2-7; a weak D match, TRBD1 (5 bases). The V gene lost 3 bases and the J gene lost 0 bases, with 15 bases spanning the gap. The V gene's germline CDR1 is GTSNPN and CDR2 SVGIG (reference sequence). The CDR3 has 15 amino acids. This CDR3 is CAWSQPLTASYEQYF. The CDR3 DNA reads TGTGCCTGGAGCCAACCATTGACAGCCTCCTACGAGCAGTACTTC. Based on the CDR3 plus reference TRBV30 and TRBJ2-7, the full variable domain is SQTIHQWPATLVQPVGSPLSLECTVEGTSNPNLYWYRQAAGRGLQLLFYSVGIGQISSEVPQNLSASRPQDRQFILSSKKLLLSDSGFYLCAWSQPLTASYEQYFGPGTRLTVT.

The chain links TRBV19 to TRBJ2-5, with D maybe TRBD1 (7 bases). The CDR3 extends over 14 amino acids. V dropped 6 bases and J dropped 5 bases, with 16 bases sitting between them. Germline V lookup: CDR1 LNHDA, CDR2 SQIVND (reference sequence). The CDR3 protein is CASSLRGARETQYF. CDR3 nucleotides: TGTGCCAGTAGCCTCAGGGGGGCGAGGGAGACCCAGTACTTC.

J is TRBJ2-3 and V is TRBV10-2, with D unclear. This CDR3 has 13 residues. Germline values: CDR1 WSHSY, CDR2 SAAADI. Between the trimmed V and J ends, which lost 10 bases and 1 base, there was a span of 12 bases. The CDR3 sequence is CATLGPGTDTQYF. As DNA, the CDR3 is TGCGCCACCCTTGGGCCTGGCACAGATACGCAGTATTTT.

This clone is a singleton in its sample. V gene TRBV5-4 combines with J gene TRBJ2-7; TRBD1 agrees at 10 bases. V shed 3 bases and J 3 bases; nucleotides not matched to a gene: 3. CDR1 is SGHNT, CDR2 YYREEE, per germline (reference sequence). CDR3 length: 14 amino acids. The CDR3: CASSWGTGDYEQYF. The CDR3 DNA is TGTGCCAGCAGCTGGGGGACAGGGGACTACGAGCAGTACTTC.

V is TRBV5-4 and J is TRBJ2-5; 7 bases match TRBD1. CDR3 size: 13 residues. The J segment lost 4 bases and the V segment lost 4 bases, leaving 4 bases of the junction unmatched. Per germline, CDR1 SGHNT and CDR2 YYREEE (reference sequence). The CDR3 region has the DNA TGTGCCAGCAGCCCCGACAGGGCAGAGACCCAGTACTTC. Translating it yields CASSPDRAETQYF.

Only a few counts were recorded for this clone. This chain connects TRBV11-2 to TRBJ2-7, with 8 bases that match TRBD1. Per the germline V gene, CDR1 is SGHAT and CDR2 is FQNNGV. The trim removed 1 base at V and 5 bases at J, leaving 4 bases unmatched. CDR3 length: 14 residues. The CDR3 DNA is TGTGCCAGCAGCTTAGTGGGGACAGGACACGAGCAGTACTTC. Translation gives CASSLVGTGHEQYF.

This CDR3 reads CAWNNRRDQPQHF. The DNA of the CDR3 is TGTGCCTGGAACAATCGTCGGGATCAGCCCCAGCATTTT. This chain uses TRBV30 with TRBJ1-5; D is unresolved. The germline V gene has CDR1 GTSNPN and CDR2 SVGIG (reference sequence). The ends were cut back, 4 bases at V and 5 bases at J, with 12 bases in the middle. The length of the CDR3 is 13 residues.

This chain joins TRBV5-1 and TRBJ2-3; D remains ambiguous. Germline CDR1 and CDR2: SGHRS and YFSETQ. V was pared by 4 bases and J by 3 bases, with 9 bases between. The CDR3 covers 13 residues. In DNA form, the CDR3 reads TGCGCCAGCAGCCACGCCAGAACAGATACGCAGTATTTT. This encodes CASSHARTDTQYF. Supplemented by reference TRBV5-1 and TRBJ2-3, the full variable domain reads KAGVTQTPRYLIKTRGQQVTLSCSPISGHRSVSWYQQTPGQGLQFLFEYFSETQRNKGNFPGRFSGRQFSNSRSEMNVSTLELGDSALYLCASSHARTDTQYFGPGTRLTVL.

The chain employs TRBV11-2 and TRBJ1-1; D remains unclear. Germline CDR1 reads SGHAT; CDR2 reads FQNNGV. V dropped 1 base and J dropped 5 bases, with 14 bases sitting between them. The CDR3 covers 15 residues. CDR3 nucleotides: TGTGCCAGCAGCTTAGTAGACCACTATGGGACTGAAGCTTTCTTT. The encoded protein is CASSLVDHYGTEAFF.

The chain joins TRBV7-8 to TRBJ2-7, with 9 bases that match TRBD2. The germline V gene has CDR1 SGHVS and CDR2 FQNEAQ. J gave up 3 bases and V 1 base, and 7 bases lay outside the gene matches. The CDR3 spans 16 residues. CDR3 protein: CASSLVLAGGVYEQYF. As DNA, the CDR3 is TGTGCCAGCAGCTTAGTACTTGCGGGGGGGGTCTACGAGCAGTACTTC. Full variable domain (rest looked up from reference TRBV7-8 and TRBJ2-7): GAGVSQSPRYKVAKRGQDVALRCDPISGHVSLFWYQQALGQGPEFLTYFQNEAQLDKSGLPSDRFFAERPEGSVSTLKIQRTQQEDSAVYLCASSLVLAGGVYEQYFGPGTRLTVT.

The V call is TRBV5-1, the J call TRBJ1-2, with 9 bases fitting TRBD1. This CDR3 is built from 12 residues. The junction had 3 bases not matched to a gene; V was cut back by 4 bases and J by 8 bases. From germline, CDR1 is SGHRS and CDR2 YFSETQ. Here the CDR3 reads CASSVQGAGYTF. The CDR3 region has the DNA TGCGCCAGCAGCGTACAGGGGGCAGGCTACACCTTC.